This T cell receptor (beta chain) was retrieved from a study of blood T cell repertoires in COVID-19. Study at large: Samples representing acute and convalescent COVID-19 were sourced from the United States, Italy and Spain. From T cells, B-cell-depleted T cells, or PBMCs came the material, which was cDNA or gDNA.

The germline V and J ends were trimmed by 8 bases and 0 bases, with 14 bases remaining between them. The CDR3 totals 15 residues. Looked up from germline, CDR1 is SEHNR and CDR2 is FQNEAQ (reference sequence). In the authors' workflow: The assay estimated nucleated cells by amplifying reference gene primers. Method: immunoSEQ multiplex PCR; TCRdb's copy keeps in-frame clones and lacks some. That table furnishes V, J and clone size, whereas the DNA furnished D and trimming. The sample consists of approximately 200,000 clones, roughly nine tenths of them appearing once. The source material was peripheral blood. This sequence joins TRBV7-9 and TRBJ2-4; the D gene is possibly TRBD1 (5 bases). The TCR originated in a woman aged 50 to 65 with acute or convalescent COVID-19. CDR3 sequence: CASGWGELAKNIQYF. Here the CDR3 DNA reads TGTGCCAGCGGATGGGGCGAACTAGCCAAAAACATTCAGTACTTC.